What follows are 20 T cell receptor beta chains derived from one specimen sequenced in a study of blood T cell repertoires in COVID-19. Using immunoSEQ multiplex PCR, the repertoire was profiled, and TCRdb retains in-frame clones only, with some absent. The repertoire includes about 200,000 clones, 88% of them detected once, and 1.5% to 2% sits in the top ten. Source material: peripheral blood. These receptor sequences come from a man aged 18 to 29 with active or convalescent COVID-19.

J is TRBJ2-1 and V is TRBV7-8; 12 bases map to TRBD2. The CDR3 sequence is 15 residues long. The ends lost 5 bases at V and 5 bases at J; junction bases unmatched: 4. Looked up from germline, CDR1 is SGHVS and CDR2 is FQNEAQ. This CDR3 is CASSQTSGSNNEQFF. CDR3 nucleotide sequence: TGTGCCAGCAGCCAGACTAGCGGGAGTAACAATGAGCAGTTCTTC.

This chain uses TRBV10-3 with TRBJ2-2, with 10 bases aligning to TRBD1. The length of the CDR3 is 14 residues. The germline V gene encodes CDR1 ENHRY and CDR2 SYGVKD. Losses at the gene ends were 6 bases for V and 7 bases for J; bases not matched to a gene: 5. CDR3 nucleotide sequence: TGTGCCATCAGGGGGGACAGGGGAATCGGGGAGCTGTTTTTT. It yields the protein CAIRGDRGIGELFF.

The chain employs TRBV7-9 and TRBJ2-1, with 8 bases fitting TRBD2. The CDR3 has 16 amino acids. Per the germline V gene, CDR1 is SEHNR and CDR2 is FQNEAQ (reference sequence). After removal of 5 bases from V and 6 bases from J, the junction contained 12 bases not matched to a gene. CDR3: CASSLTSGRSANEQFF. The CDR3 nucleotides read TGTGCCAGCAGCCTAACCAGCGGGAGATCGGCCAATGAGCAGTTCTTC.

The chain is built from TRBV14 and TRBJ2-5; D is possibly TRBD2 (5 bases). The V end was cut by 0 bases, the J end by 5 bases, with 16 bases between. The CDR3 extends over 16 amino acids. CDR1 SGHDN and CDR2 FVKESK come from the germline V gene. The chain's CDR3 is CASSQDEGVHSETQYF. For the CDR3, the DNA is TGTGCCAGCAGCCAAGACGAGGGAGTACATTCCGAGACCCAGTACTTC.

This clone was detected only a few times. The chain recombines TRBV18 with TRBJ2-7; D unclear. Trimming took off 0 bases at V and 3 bases at J, with 6 bases between the two ends. The CDR3 is made up of 13 amino acids. Per germline, CDR1 KGHSH and CDR2 LQKENI. DNA for the CDR3: TGTGCCAGCTCACCACCAGGAGTCTACGAGCAGTACTTC. This encodes CASSPPGVYEQYF.

This sequence joins TRBV5-1 and TRBJ2-3; maybe TRBD1 (6 bases). V lost 0 bases and J 6 bases, leaving 11 bases between the germline ends. CDR1 is SGHRS and CDR2 is YFSETQ in the germline V gene. This CDR3 comprises 14 residues. The chain's CDR3 is CASSLGGHSDTQYF. Here the CDR3 DNA reads TGCGCCAGCAGCTTGGGGGGGCACTCGGATACGCAGTATTTT. Looking up the rest from reference TRBV5-1 and TRBJ2-3 gives the full variable domain: KAGVTQTPRYLIKTRGQQVTLSCSPISGHRSVSWYQQTPGQGLQFLFEYFSETQRNKGNFPGRFSGRQFSNSRSEMNVSTLELGDSALYLCASSLGGHSDTQYFGPGTRLTVL.

This chain uses TRBV5-8 with TRBJ1-1, with D perhaps TRBD1 (6 bases). The germline V gene has CDR1 SGHTS and CDR2 YDEGEE. The CDR3 covers 13 residues. V lost 2 bases and J 3 bases, leaving 8 bases between the germline ends. The CDR3 protein is CASSFEGDTEAFF. The CDR3 nucleotides are TGTGCCAGCAGCTTTGAGGGGGACACTGAAGCTTTCTTT.

CDR3 in amino acids: CASSIVQGNEQYF. CDR3 DNA sequence: TGTGCCAGTAGTATAGTACAGGGCAACGAGCAGTACTTC. V and J are TRBV19 and TRBJ2-7, with D perhaps matching TRBD1 (6 bases). V was pared by 1 base and J by 5 bases, with 9 bases between. This CDR3 has 13 amino acids. CDR1 and CDR2 from the germline V gene are LNHDA and SQIVND (reference sequence).

This chain links TRBV30 with TRBJ1-2; TRBD1 might be the D (5 bases). Trimming stripped 2 bases from V and 4 bases from J, with 8 bases between. CDR1 GTSNPN and CDR2 SVGIG come from the germline V gene (reference sequence). The CDR3 totals 12 residues. CDR3 sequence: CAWSTRVYGYTF. The CDR3 nucleotides are TGTGCCTGGAGTACCAGGGTCTATGGCTACACCTTC.

V usage is TRBV19 and J usage is TRBJ1-1; no firm D call. Per germline, CDR1 LNHDA and CDR2 SQIVND (reference sequence). The CDR3 runs 9 residues. V lost 3 bases and J 11 bases, leaving 4 bases between the germline ends. In DNA form, the CDR3 reads TGTGCCAGTAGTATTGGCGCTTTCTTT. Protein sequence: CASSIGAFF.

The V and J genes are TRBV9 and TRBJ2-3; TRBD2 aligns across 10 bases. Germline loops: CDR1 SGDLS, CDR2 YYNGEE. CDR3 length: 18 amino acids. The J segment lost 7 bases and the V segment lost 3 bases, leaving 17 bases of the junction unmatched. The CDR3 spells CASSEAPAEREGRYTQYF. CDR3 nucleotide sequence: TGTGCCAGCAGCGAGGCCCCGGCGGAGCGGGAGGGCCGGTATACGCAGTATTTT.

The chain carries TRBV18 and TRBJ2-2; weak D call: TRBD2 (5 bases). Germline V gene data show CDR1 as KGHSH and CDR2 as LQKENI. This CDR3 region has 15 residues. Deletions cut 4 bases from V and 5 bases from J, with 14 bases between. The CDR3 DNA reads as TGTGCCAGCTCACAAACTACCTCGGGGACCGGGGAGCTGTTTTTT. Amino acid sequence: CASSQTTSGTGELFF.

This rearrangement joins TRBV6-5 to TRBJ1-4; D gene unclear. The CDR3 contains 16 residues. Germline V lookup: CDR1 MNHEY, CDR2 SVGAGI. Trimming left V 4 bases short and J 8 bases short, with 20 bases between. DNA for the CDR3: TGTGCCAGCAGTTCACCCTCTGGCGGGAAAAGGGAAAAACTGTTTTTT. As protein: CASSSPSGGKREKLFF.

The chain carries TRBV25-1 and TRBJ2-4; D not certain. Trimming took off 7 bases at V and 3 bases at J, with 13 bases between the two ends. The CDR3 is 14 amino acids. Germline CDR1 is MGHDK and CDR2 is SYGVNS. CDR3 sequence reads: CASTSSEVKNIQYF. CDR3 coding DNA: TGTGCCAGCACTAGTTCCGAGGTCAAAAACATTCAGTACTTC.

This clone was observed a handful of times. The gene calls are TRBV6-2 or TRBV6-3 and TRBJ1-2; the match to TRBD1 covers 9 bases. CDR3 size: 16 residues. V lost 2 bases and J lost 1; bases outside the gene matches: 5. The germline V gene has CDR1 MNHEY and CDR2 SVGEGT. Here the CDR3 reads CASSYEQGAINYGYTF. For the CDR3, the DNA is TGTGCCAGCAGTTACGAACAGGGGGCGATTAACTATGGCTACACCTTC.

In DNA form, the CDR3 reads TGCGCCAGCAGCTTGGATAGTGCCTATAATTCACCCCTCCACTTT. Residues: CASSLDSAYNSPLHF. The V gene is TRBV5-1, the J gene TRBJ1-6; no reliable D call. Trimming took off 0 bases at V and 2 bases at J, with 6 bases between the two ends. The CDR3 contains 15 residues. CDR1 and CDR2 from the germline V gene are SGHRS and YFSETQ.

The rearrangement joins TRBV6-5 to TRBJ1-3; no firm D call. This CDR3 has 13 amino acids. The germline V and J ends were trimmed by 4 bases and 0 bases, with 4 bases remaining between them. Germline CDR1 and CDR2: MNHEY and SVGAGI. DNA for the CDR3: TGTGCCAGCAGTTCCCTCTCTGGAAACACCATATATTTT. Translating it yields CASSSLSGNTIYF.

V and J are TRBV6-2 or TRBV6-3 and TRBJ2-3, with 7 bases lining up with TRBD1. This CDR3 contains 17 residues. Looked up from germline, CDR1 is MNHEY and CDR2 is SVGEGT. The ends lost 3 bases at V and 1 base at J; junction bases unmatched: 10. CDR3 coding DNA: TGTGCCAGCAGTTATTCCCCGACAGGGCCGGGCACAGATACGCAGTATTTT. Translation: CASSYSPTGPGTDTQYF.

The CDR3 spells CASSLWTGAGVETQYF. The CDR3 nucleotides are TGTGCCAGCAGTTTATGGACAGGGGCCGGGGTAGAGACCCAGTACTTC. The chain is built from TRBV27 and TRBJ2-5; 9 positions match TRBD1. V shed 1 base, J shed 4 bases, and the junction held 7 bases outside the gene matches. The CDR3 has 16 amino acids. The germline V gene has CDR1 MNHEY and CDR2 SMNVEV (reference sequence).

This clone was counted many times. V usage is TRBV24-1 and J usage is TRBJ1-1, with a weak D call TRBD1 (5 bases). V was cut by 3 bases and J by 1 base, with 11 bases left in between. Germline V CDR1 and CDR2: KGHDR, SFDVKD. This CDR3 has 15 amino acids. CDR3 region: CATSDGDGRNTEAFF. The CDR3 region has the DNA TGTGCCACCAGTGATGGGGACGGGAGGAACACTGAAGCTTTCTTT.